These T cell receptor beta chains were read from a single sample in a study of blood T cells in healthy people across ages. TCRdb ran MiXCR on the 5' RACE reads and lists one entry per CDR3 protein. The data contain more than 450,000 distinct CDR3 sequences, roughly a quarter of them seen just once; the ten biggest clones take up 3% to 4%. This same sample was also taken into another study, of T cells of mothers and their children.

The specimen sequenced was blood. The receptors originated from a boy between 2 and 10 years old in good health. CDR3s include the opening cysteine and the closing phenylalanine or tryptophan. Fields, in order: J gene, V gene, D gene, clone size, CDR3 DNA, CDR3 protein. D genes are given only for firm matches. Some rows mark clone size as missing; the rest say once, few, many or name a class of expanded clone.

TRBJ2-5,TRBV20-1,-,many,TGCAGTGCTAGGCCAGGCGGGTTGCCGGTGACCCAGTACTTC,CSARPGGLPVTQYF
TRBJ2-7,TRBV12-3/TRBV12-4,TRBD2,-,TGTGCCAGCAGTTTAGGGGGGACTAGCGTCTACGAGCAGTACTTC,CASSLGGTSVYEQYF
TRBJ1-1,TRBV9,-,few,TGTGCCAGCAGCGAGGTCAGGCGATACACTGAAGCTTTCTTT,CASSEVRRYTEAFF
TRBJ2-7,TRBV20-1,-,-,TGCAGTACAACGGACGGGGGAGGCTCCTACGAGCAGTACTTC,CSTTDGGGSYEQYF
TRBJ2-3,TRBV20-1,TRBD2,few,TGCAGTGCTAGCTGGACTAGCGGGGGGGCGGTAGATACGCAGTATTTT,CSASWTSGGAVDTQYF
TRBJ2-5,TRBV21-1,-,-,TGTGCCAGCGTCTATTTAGAACGGGGCTGCCAAGAGACCCAGTACTTC,CASVYLERGCQETQYF
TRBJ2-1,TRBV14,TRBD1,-,TGTGCCGGCAGTCCGGGACAGGACATCTACAATGAGCAGTTCTTC,CAGSPGQDIYNEQFF
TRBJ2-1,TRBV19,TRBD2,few,TGTGCCAGTAGCCCTTCTAGCGGGAGCTACAATGAGCAGTTCTTC,CASSPSSGSYNEQFF
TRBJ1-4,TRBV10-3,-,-,TGTGCCATCAGTGAGTCGGGGCTTAGTGAAAAACTGTTTTTT,CAISESGLSEKLFF
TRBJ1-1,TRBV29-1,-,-,TGCATCCTCGAAGGCGAGGGGGCTTTCTTT,CILEGEGAFF
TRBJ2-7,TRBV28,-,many,TGTGCCAGCAGTTTGTGGGGCTACGAGCAGTACTTC,CASSLWGYEQYF
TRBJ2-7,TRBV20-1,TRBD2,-,TGCAGTGCTGCTTCTAGCGGAGTCAGCTTCTACGAGCAGTACTTC,CSAASSGVSFYEQYF
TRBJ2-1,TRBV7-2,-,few,TGTGCCAGCAGCTTAGATCTCCCCCAGAGGAATGAGCAGTTCTTC,CASSLDLPQRNEQFF
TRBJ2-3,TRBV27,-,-,TGTGCCAGCAGGCCTCTGACTGGCGCTAAGGGGAATACGCAGTATTTT,CASRPLTGAKGNTQYF
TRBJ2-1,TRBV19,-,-,TGTGCCAGTCGGATGGGTAGGGGGTACAATGAGCAGTTCTTC,CASRMGRGYNEQFF
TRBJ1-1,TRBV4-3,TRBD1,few,TGCGCCAGCAGCCAAGGAGAGGGGGCGGAAGCTTTCTTT,CASSQGEGAEAFF
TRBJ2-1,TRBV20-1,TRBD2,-,TGCAGCCTAGTAGGACTAGCGGGAGAGTCCAATGAGCAGTTCTTC,CSLVGLAGESNEQFF
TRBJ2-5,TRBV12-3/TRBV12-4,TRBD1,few,TGTGCCAGCAGTTATGGGACAGGGTTCGAGCAAGAGACCCAGTACTTC,CASSYGTGFEQETQYF
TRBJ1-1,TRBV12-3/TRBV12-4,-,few,TGTGCCAGCAGCTCTCCTGACAGGAGGAACACTGAAGCTTTCTTT,CASSSPDRRNTEAFF
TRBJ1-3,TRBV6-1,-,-,TGTGCCAGCAGTGGTAGAGGCACCATATATTTT,CASSGRGTIYF
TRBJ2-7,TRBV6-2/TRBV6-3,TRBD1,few,TGTGCCAGCAGTTACGGACAGGGGGCCTTCTACGAGCAGTACTTC,CASSYGQGAFYEQYF
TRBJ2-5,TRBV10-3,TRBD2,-,TGTGCCATCAGCTCTATAGCGGGGGAGGAGACCCAGTACTTC,CAISSIAGEETQYF
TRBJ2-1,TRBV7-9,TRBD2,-,TGTGCCAGCAGCTTAGCCTACGGGAGGGCCACTGAGCAGTTCTTC,CASSLAYGRATEQFF
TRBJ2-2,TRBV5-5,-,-,TGTGCCAGCAGCTTGGATTGGTTTGGGGGGGAGCTGTTTTTT,CASSLDWFGGELFF
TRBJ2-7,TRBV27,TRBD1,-,TGTGCCAGCAGTTTATCAGATCCCCCGGGACAGGGTGACTACGAGCAGTACTTC,CASSLSDPPGQGDYEQYF
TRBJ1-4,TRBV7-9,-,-,TGTGCCAGCAGCTGGCGGAGGACTACGACTAATGAAAAACTGTTTTTT,CASSWRRTTTNEKLFF
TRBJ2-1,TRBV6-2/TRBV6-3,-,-,TGTGCCAGCAGCTATTGGACGAGCTCTTACTACAATGAGCAGTTCTTC,CASSYWTSSYYNEQFF
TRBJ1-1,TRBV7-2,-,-,TGTGCCAGCAGATCAGGGACTACGAACACTGAAGCTTTCTTT,CASRSGTTNTEAFF
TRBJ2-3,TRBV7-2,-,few,TGTGCCAGCAGCCCTGCTTCTATTACAGATACGCAGTATTTT,CASSPASITDTQYF
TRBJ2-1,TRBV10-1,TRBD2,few,TGCGCCAGCAGTGGAACTAGCGGGAACAATGAGCAGTTCTTC,CASSGTSGNNEQFF
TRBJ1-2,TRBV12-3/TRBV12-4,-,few,TGTGCCAGCAGTTTAGCCCTCACTACGGACTATGGCTACACCTTC,CASSLALTTDYGYTF
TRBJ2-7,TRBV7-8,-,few,TGTGCCAGCAGCTTAGATGCAGGATATACCTACGAGCAGTACTTC,CASSLDAGYTYEQYF